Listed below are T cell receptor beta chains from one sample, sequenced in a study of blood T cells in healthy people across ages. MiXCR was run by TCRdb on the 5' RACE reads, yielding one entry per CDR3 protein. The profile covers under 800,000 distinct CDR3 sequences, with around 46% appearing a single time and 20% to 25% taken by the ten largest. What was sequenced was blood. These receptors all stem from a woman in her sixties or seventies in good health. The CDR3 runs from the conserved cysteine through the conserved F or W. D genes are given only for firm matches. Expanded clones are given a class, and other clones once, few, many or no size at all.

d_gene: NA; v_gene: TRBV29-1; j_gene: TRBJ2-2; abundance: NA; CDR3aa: CSVNTANTGELFF; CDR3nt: TGCAGCGTTAATACAGCGAACACCGGGGAGCTGTTTTTT
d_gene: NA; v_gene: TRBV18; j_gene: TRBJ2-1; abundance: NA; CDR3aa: CASSPPGRGETQFF; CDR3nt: TGTGCCAGCTCCCCGCCGGGGAGAGGAGAGACCCAGTTCTTC
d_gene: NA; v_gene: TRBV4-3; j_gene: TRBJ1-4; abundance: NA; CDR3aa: CASSQAVSEKLFF; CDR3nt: TGCGCCAGCAGCCAAGCAGTCTCGGAAAAACTGTTTTTT
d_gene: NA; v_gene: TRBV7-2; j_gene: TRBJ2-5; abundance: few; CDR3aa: CASSSILTGGETQYF; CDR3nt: TGTGCCAGCAGCTCTATTCTTACAGGAGGAGAGACCCAGTACTTC
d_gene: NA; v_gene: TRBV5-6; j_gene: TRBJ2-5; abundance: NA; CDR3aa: CASSLVGIGNQETQYF; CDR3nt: TGTGCCAGCAGCTTGGTTGGTATTGGGAACCAAGAGACCCAGTACTTC
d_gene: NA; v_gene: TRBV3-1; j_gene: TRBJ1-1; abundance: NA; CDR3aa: CASSQRLNTEAFF; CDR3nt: TGTGCCAGCAGCCAACGCTTGAACACTGAAGCTTTCTTT
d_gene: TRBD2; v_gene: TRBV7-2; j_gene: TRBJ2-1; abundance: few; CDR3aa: CASSIAPQRGMGNEQFF; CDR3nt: TGTGCCAGCAGCATAGCGCCGCAGCGGGGTATGGGAAATGAGCAGTTCTTC
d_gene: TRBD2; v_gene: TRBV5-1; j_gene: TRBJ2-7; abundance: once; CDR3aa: CASSQNPGGGWNEQYF; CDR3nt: TGCGCCAGCAGCCAAAACCCGGGGGGTGGGTGGAATGAGCAGTACTTC
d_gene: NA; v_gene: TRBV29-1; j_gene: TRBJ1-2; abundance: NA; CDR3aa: CSVDGSDGYTF; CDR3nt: TGCAGCGTTGATGGGAGTGATGGCTACACCTTC
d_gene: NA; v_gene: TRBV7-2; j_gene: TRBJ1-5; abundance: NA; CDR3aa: CASSLQAQSNQPQHF; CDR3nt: TGTGCCAGCAGCTTACAGGCTCAGAGCAATCAGCCCCAGCATTTT
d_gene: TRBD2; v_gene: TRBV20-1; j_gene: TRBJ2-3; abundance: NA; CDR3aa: CSARDLEAGETDTQYF; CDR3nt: TGCAGTGCTAGAGATCTAGAAGCGGGAGAAACAGATACGCAGTATTTT
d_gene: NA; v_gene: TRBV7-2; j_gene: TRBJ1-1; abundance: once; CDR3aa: CASSLIGTRFEAFF; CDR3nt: TGTGCCAGCAGCCTGATCGGGACACGTTTTGAAGCTTTCTTT
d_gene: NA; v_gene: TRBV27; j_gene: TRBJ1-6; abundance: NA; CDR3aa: CASSSRGGYNSPPHF; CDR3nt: TGTGCCAGCAGTAGCAGGGGCGGTTATAATTCACCCCCCCACTTT
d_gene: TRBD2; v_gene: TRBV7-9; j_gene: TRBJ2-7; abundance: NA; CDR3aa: CASSSTGLAGGSYEQYF; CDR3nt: TGTGCCAGCAGCTCTACCGGACTAGCGGGAGGCTCCTACGAGCAGTACTTC
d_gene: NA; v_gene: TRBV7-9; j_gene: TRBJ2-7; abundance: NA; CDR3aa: CASSSRPGTRTYEQYF; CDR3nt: TGTGCCAGCAGCTCTAGGCCGGGGACGCGGACCTACGAGCAGTACTTC
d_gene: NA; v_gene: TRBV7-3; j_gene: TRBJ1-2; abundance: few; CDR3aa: CASSPRDTPPAGYTF; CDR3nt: TGTGCCAGCAGCCCCCGGGACACCCCTCCTGCTGGCTACACCTTC
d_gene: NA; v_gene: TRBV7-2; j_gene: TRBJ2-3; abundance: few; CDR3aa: CASSLAKADTQYF; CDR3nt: TGTGCCAGCAGCTTAGCGAAGGCAGATACGCAGTATTTT
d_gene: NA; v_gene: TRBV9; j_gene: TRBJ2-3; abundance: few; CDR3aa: CASSVVPRRTDTQYF; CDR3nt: TGTGCCAGCAGCGTAGTCCCGAGGCGGACAGATACGCAGTATTTT
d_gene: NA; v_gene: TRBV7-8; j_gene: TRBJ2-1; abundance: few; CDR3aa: CASSLWEPGVSEQFF; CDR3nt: TGTGCCAGCAGCTTATGGGAGCCGGGAGTAAGTGAGCAGTTCTTC
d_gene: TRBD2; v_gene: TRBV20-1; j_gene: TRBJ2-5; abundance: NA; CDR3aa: CSARDLAGGSETQYF; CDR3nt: TGCAGTGCTAGAGATCTGGCGGGAGGGTCGGAGACCCAGTACTTC
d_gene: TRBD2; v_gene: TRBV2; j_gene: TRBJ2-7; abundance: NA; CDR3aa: CAHRASGSIYEQYF; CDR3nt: TGTGCACACAGGGCTAGCGGGAGTATCTACGAGCAGTACTTC
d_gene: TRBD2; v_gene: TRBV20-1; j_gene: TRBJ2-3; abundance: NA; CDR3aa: CSAKASGRDTQYF; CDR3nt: TGCAGTGCTAAGGCTAGCGGGAGGGATACGCAGTATTTT
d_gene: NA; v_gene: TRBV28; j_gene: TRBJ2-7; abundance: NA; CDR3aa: CASTSGYEQYF; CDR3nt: TGTGCCAGCACCTCAGGGTACGAGCAGTACTTC
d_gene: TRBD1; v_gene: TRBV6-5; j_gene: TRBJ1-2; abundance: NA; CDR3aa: CASSPGTGIYGYTF; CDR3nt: TGTGCCAGCAGTCCCGGGACAGGGATCTATGGCTACACCTTC
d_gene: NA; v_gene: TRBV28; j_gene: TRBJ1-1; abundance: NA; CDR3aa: CASSFVGTEAFF; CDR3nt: TGTGCCAGCAGTTTTGTCGGCACTGAAGCTTTCTTT
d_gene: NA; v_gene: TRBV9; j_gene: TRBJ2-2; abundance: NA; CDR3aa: CASSVEGYTGELFF; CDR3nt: TGTGCCAGCAGCGTAGAGGGGTACACCGGGGAGCTGTTTTTT
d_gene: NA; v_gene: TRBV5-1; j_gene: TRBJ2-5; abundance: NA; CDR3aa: CAGSFAAGQETQYF; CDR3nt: TGCGCCGGCAGCTTTGCGGCGGGGCAAGAGACCCAGTACTTC
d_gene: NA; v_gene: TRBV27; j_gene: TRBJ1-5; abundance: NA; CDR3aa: CASSQTAVRTQHF; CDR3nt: TGTGCCAGCAGTCAGACAGCGGTCAGGACCCAGCATTTT
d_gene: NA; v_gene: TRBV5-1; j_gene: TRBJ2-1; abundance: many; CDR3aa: CASSPQGYNEQFF; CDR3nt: TGTGCCAGCAGCCCACAAGGCTACAATGAGCAGTTCTTC
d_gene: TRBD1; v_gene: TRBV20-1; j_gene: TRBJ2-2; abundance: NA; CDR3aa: CSARVTGPGELFF; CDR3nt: TGCAGTGCTAGAGTGACAGGGCCCGGGGAGCTGTTTTTT
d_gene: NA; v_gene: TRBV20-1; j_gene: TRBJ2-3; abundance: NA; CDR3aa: CSAPRVRRDTQYF; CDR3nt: TGCAGTGCTCCCAGGGTGAGGAGAGATACGCAGTATTTT
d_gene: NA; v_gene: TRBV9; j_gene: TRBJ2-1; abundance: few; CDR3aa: CASSVVPQNEQFF; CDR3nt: TGTGCCAGCAGCGTAGTTCCGCAGAATGAGCAGTTCTTC
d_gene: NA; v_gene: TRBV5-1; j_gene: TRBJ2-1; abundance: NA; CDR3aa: CASSLVQEQFF; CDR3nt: TGCGCCAGCAGCTTGGTTCAGGAGCAGTTCTTC